This T cell receptor beta chain was identified during a study of regulatory T cells in long-lasting Graves disease. For this clonotype: No antigen is known for it.

After removal of 5 bases from V and 4 bases from J, the junction contained 11 bases not matched to a gene. CDR1 and CDR2 from the germline V gene are MDHEN and SYDVKM. The CDR3 runs to 18 residues. Building the TCR beta libraries relied on iRepertoire HTBI primers, and CDR3 regions underwent Arm-PCR. TCRdb re-called the multiplex PCR reads with MiXCR, one entry per CDR3 protein. The sample lists a few hundred thousand distinct CDR3 sequences, 18% seen once, with approximately 14% in the top ten. Study-wide results and caveats: Possibly, accuracy suffered from the small sample size.

The sample's time point: newly diagnosed GD, antithyroid drugs for less than 3 months. Following extraction of RNA from PBMCs, that RNA was used to make the TCR library. A blood draw put 8 to 10 milliliters of peripheral blood into EDTA tubes. In addition, the sample was reused for a study of T cells in Graves' hyperthyroidism and ophthalmopathy.

V is TRBV28 and J is TRBJ2-1, with TRBD2 identical over 13 bases. This sequence originates from a woman aged 30 to 39 with Graves disease. Sequences were derived from peripheral blood mononuclear cells (PBMCs), sampled at new diagnosis, from a patient treated with antithyroid drugs. The CDR3 is CASSKKTSGRLQYNEQFF. The CDR3 DNA follows: TGTGCCAGCAGTAAGAAGACTAGCGGGAGGCTACAATACAATGAGCAGTTCTTC.